These T cell receptor beta chains were read from a single sample in a study of cytomegalovirus exposure and HLA in healthy donors. The repertoire was sequenced with immunoSEQ multiplex PCR; TCRdb's copy has only in-frame clones and lacks some. The data show 100,000 or so clones, 65% to 90% seen once. Sequences were obtained from PBMCs. The receptors here all came from a man aged 25-40 years in good health and CMV-seropositive. CDR3s include the opening cysteine and the closing phenylalanine or tryptophan. The D gene is left open where the match is weak. The listing skips clone size in some rows; elsewhere it reads once, few, many or a size class.

TRBV6-1,TRBJ2-7,NA,NA,CASSEPTDWGHEQYF,TGTGCCAGCAGTGAACCAACCGACTGGGGCCACGAGCAGTACTTC
TRBV18,TRBJ1-1,NA,NA,CASSYSMNTEAFF,TGTGCCAGCTCATACAGTATGAACACTGAAGCTTTCTTT
TRBV6-1,TRBJ2-1,NA,TRBD2,CASRLLAGAINEQFF,TGTGCCAGCAGGCTTCTAGCGGGAGCGATAAATGAGCAGTTCTTC
TRBV13,TRBJ2-7,NA,NA,CASSPPGSYEQYF,TGTGCCAGCAGCCCACCGGGCTCCTACGAGCAGTACTTC
TRBV7-2,TRBJ2-7,NA,TRBD1,CASSQIDRANEQYF,TGTGCCAGCAGCCAGATAGACAGGGCCAACGAGCAGTACTTC
TRBV6-6,TRBJ2-1,NA,TRBD1,CAMGDRESSYNEQFF,TGTGCCATGGGAGACAGGGAATCCTCCTACAATGAGCAGTTCTTC
TRBV5-1,TRBJ2-1,NA,TRBD2,CASSLGTSGEQFF,TGCGCCAGCAGCCTCGGGACTAGCGGCGAGCAGTTCTTC
TRBV28,TRBJ2-2,NA,TRBD2,CASEISGRNTGELFF,TGTGCCAGCGAAATTAGCGGGAGGAACACCGGGGAGCTGTTTTTT
TRBV27,TRBJ2-7,NA,NA,CASSLAGVSYEQYF,TGTGCCAGCAGTTTGGCCGGGGTTTCCTACGAGCAGTACTTC
TRBV7-2,TRBJ1-1,NA,TRBD1,CASSLKQGATEAFF,TGTGCCAGCAGCCTAAAACAGGGGGCAACTGAAGCTTTCTTT
TRBV18,TRBJ1-2,NA,NA,CASSPPAGDYTYSAYGYTF,TGTGCCAGCTCACCACCGGCGGGCGACTACACCTATTCAGCGTATGGCTACACCTTC
TRBV2,TRBJ2-7,few,NA,CASSVEDSTYEQYF,TGTGCCAGCAGTGTTGAGGACAGCACCTACGAGCAGTACTTC
TRBV7-2,TRBJ2-3,NA,NA,CASSLDGGNTQYF,TGTGCCAGCAGCTTAGATGGCGGTAATACGCAGTATTTT
TRBV5-1,TRBJ2-1,NA,NA,CASSSRGPPANEQFF,TGCGCCAGCAGCTCCCGAGGGCCGCCGGCTAATGAGCAGTTCTTC
TRBV6-5,TRBJ2-1,NA,NA,CASGGRLYNEQFF,TGTGCCAGCGGTGGGAGACTTTACAATGAGCAGTTCTTC
TRBV18,TRBJ2-1,NA,NA,CASTTPEVLNEQFF,TGTGCCAGCACCACACCAGAGGTTCTCAATGAGCAGTTCTTC
TRBV7-2,TRBJ2-7,NA,TRBD2,CASSLLSGRGAHEQYF,TGTGCCAGCAGCTTACTATCCGGGAGGGGTGCACACGAGCAGTACTTC
TRBV25-1,TRBJ1-5,NA,TRBD1,CASSESTGPNQPQHF,TGTGCCAGCAGTGAATCGACAGGGCCTAATCAGCCCCAGCATTTT
TRBV19,TRBJ2-1,NA,NA,CASNRQRSYNEQFF,TGTGCCAGTAATCGACAGAGGTCCTACAATGAGCAGTTCTTC
TRBV29-1,TRBJ2-1,NA,NA,CSVEWGSSSYNEQFF,TGCAGCGTTGAATGGGGCTCTAGCTCCTACAATGAGCAGTTCTTC
TRBV19,TRBJ2-5,once,NA,CASTSDSSETQYF,TGTGCCAGTACCTCGGACAGCTCTGAGACCCAGTACTTC
TRBV10-3,TRBJ2-1,NA,TRBD2,CAISEGRARGDEQFF,TGTGCCATCAGTGAGGGGAGGGCTAGGGGTGATGAGCAGTTCTTC
TRBV5-4,TRBJ2-7,NA,NA,CASSRQPRGSEQYF,TGTGCCAGCAGCCGTCAACCTAGGGGCTCCGAGCAGTACTTC
TRBV27,TRBJ2-3,NA,NA,CASSFSHYSTDTQYF,TGTGCCAGCAGTTTTTCGCACTATAGCACAGATACGCAGTATTTT
TRBV7-2,TRBJ2-7,NA,NA,CASSKTRLLEGEQYF,TGTGCCAGCAGCAAGACACGGCTTCTTGAGGGCGAGCAGTACTTC
TRBV29-1,TRBJ1-5,NA,TRBD1,CSVVQGNQPQHF,TGCAGCGTTGTACAGGGGAATCAGCCCCAGCATTTT
TRBV28,TRBJ2-3,NA,TRBD1,CASSLSFWLTGSGFSPTDTQYF,TGTGCCAGCAGTTTAAGTTTTTGGCTGACAGGGAGCGGTTTTTCCCCCACAGATACGCAGTATTTT
TRBV28,TRBJ2-1,NA,NA,CASSLASNEQFF,TGTGCCAGCAGTTTGGCCTCCAATGAGCAGTTCTTC
TRBV30,TRBJ1-6,NA,NA,CAWTTRGLGNSPLHF,TGTGCCTGGACCACCAGAGGGCTTGGTAATTCACCCCTCCACTTT
TRBV28,TRBJ1-2,few,TRBD1,CASKLYRGTNYGYTF,TGTGCCAGCAAACTCTACAGGGGCACTAACTATGGCTACACCTTC
TRBV6-5,TRBJ2-1,NA,NA,CASSSARDEQFF,TGTGCCAGCAGTAGCGCGAGGGATGAGCAGTTCTTC
TRBV28,TRBJ1-5,NA,TRBD1,CASSLNAGQSNQPQHF,TGTGCCAGCAGTCTCAACGCGGGACAGTCCAATCAGCCCCAGCATTTT
TRBV6-5,TRBJ2-7,once,TRBD1,CASSYGTGVDEQYF,TGTGCCAGCAGTTACGGGACAGGGGTCGACGAGCAGTACTTC
TRBV30,TRBJ1-1,NA,NA,CACQGHEAFF,TGTGCCTGCCAGGGGCACGAAGCTTTCTTT
TRBV7-9,TRBJ1-3,once,NA,CASSLGRGGNTIYF,TGTGCCAGCAGCTTAGGCAGGGGAGGAAACACCATATATTTT
TRBV7-9,TRBJ2-5,once,NA,CASSLALATQETQYF,TGTGCCAGCAGCTTAGCTCTAGCGACCCAAGAGACCCAGTACTTC
TRBV9,TRBJ2-3,NA,NA,CASSPIPRGSTDTQYF,TGTGCCAGCAGCCCAATCCCGAGGGGGAGCACAGATACGCAGTATTTT
TRBV6-5,TRBJ1-2,NA,NA,CASSYSGARGYTF,TGTGCCAGCAGTTACTCAGGGGCGCGTGGCTACACCTTC
TRBV10-3,TRBJ2-7,NA,NA,CAISESRAQSEQYF,TGTGCCATCAGTGAGTCGAGGGCGCAGTCCGAGCAGTACTTC
TRBV5-6,TRBJ1-1,few,NA,CASSSRGLDPAF,TGTGCCAGCAGCTCTAGGGGACTCGACCCTGCCTTT
TRBV11-2,TRBJ2-3,NA,TRBD2,CASSSGLAAADTQYF,TGTGCCAGCAGCTCGGGACTAGCAGCAGCAGATACGCAGTATTTT
TRBV11-2,TRBJ2-5,NA,NA,CASSLGQGIIGETQYF,TGTGCCAGCAGCTTAGGGCAGGGGATCATCGGGGAGACCCAGTACTTC
TRBV7-9,TRBJ1-1,NA,NA,CASSFQDLQNTEAFF,TGTGCCAGCAGCTTCCAGGATTTACAGAACACTGAAGCTTTCTTT
TRBV5-1,TRBJ2-7,NA,TRBD2,CASSVGASGRAGEQYF,TGCGCCAGCAGCGTCGGGGCTAGCGGGAGGGCGGGCGAGCAGTACTTC
TRBV6-5,TRBJ2-7,NA,TRBD2,CASRERGRSPEQYF,TGTGCCAGCAGAGAGCGGGGCCGATCCCCCGAGCAGTACTTC
TRBV7-8,TRBJ1-2,NA,TRBD1,CASSLELGTGADGYTF,TGTGCCAGCAGCTTAGAACTCGGGACAGGGGCTGATGGCTACACCTTC
TRBV7-9,TRBJ1-3,NA,NA,CASSSGLFSGNTIYF,TGTGCCAGCAGCTCCGGACTCTTCTCTGGAAACACCATATATTTT
TRBV5-6,TRBJ2-5,NA,NA,CASSIRRETQYF,TGTGCCAGCAGCATCAGGAGGGAGACCCAGTACTTC
TRBV7-9,TRBJ2-1,NA,NA,CSSSLQEYNEQFF,TGTTCCAGCAGCTTACAGGAATACAATGAGCAGTTCTTC
TRBV2,TRBJ1-4,NA,TRBD1,CASSEGGTGNEKLFF,TGTGCCAGCAGTGAAGGTGGGACAGGGAATGAAAAACTGTTTTTT